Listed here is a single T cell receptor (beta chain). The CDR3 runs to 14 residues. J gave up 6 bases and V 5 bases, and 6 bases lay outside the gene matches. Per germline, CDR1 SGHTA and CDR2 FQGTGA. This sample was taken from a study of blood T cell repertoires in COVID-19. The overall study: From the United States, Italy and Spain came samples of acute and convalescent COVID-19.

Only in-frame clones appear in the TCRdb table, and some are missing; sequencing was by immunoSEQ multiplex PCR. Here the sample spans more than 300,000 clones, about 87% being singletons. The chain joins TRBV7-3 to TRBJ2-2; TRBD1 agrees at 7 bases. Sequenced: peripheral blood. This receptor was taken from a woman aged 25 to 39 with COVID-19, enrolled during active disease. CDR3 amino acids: CASSPTGWAGELFF. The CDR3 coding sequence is TGTGCCAGCAGCCCGACAGGGTGGGCCGGGGAGCTGTTTTTT. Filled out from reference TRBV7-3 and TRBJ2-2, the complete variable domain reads GAGVSQTPSNKVTEKGKYVELRCDPISGHTALYWYRQSLGQGPEFLIYFQGTGAADDSGLPNDRFFAVRPEGSVSTLKIQRTERGDSAVYLCASSPTGWAGELFFGEGSRLTVL.